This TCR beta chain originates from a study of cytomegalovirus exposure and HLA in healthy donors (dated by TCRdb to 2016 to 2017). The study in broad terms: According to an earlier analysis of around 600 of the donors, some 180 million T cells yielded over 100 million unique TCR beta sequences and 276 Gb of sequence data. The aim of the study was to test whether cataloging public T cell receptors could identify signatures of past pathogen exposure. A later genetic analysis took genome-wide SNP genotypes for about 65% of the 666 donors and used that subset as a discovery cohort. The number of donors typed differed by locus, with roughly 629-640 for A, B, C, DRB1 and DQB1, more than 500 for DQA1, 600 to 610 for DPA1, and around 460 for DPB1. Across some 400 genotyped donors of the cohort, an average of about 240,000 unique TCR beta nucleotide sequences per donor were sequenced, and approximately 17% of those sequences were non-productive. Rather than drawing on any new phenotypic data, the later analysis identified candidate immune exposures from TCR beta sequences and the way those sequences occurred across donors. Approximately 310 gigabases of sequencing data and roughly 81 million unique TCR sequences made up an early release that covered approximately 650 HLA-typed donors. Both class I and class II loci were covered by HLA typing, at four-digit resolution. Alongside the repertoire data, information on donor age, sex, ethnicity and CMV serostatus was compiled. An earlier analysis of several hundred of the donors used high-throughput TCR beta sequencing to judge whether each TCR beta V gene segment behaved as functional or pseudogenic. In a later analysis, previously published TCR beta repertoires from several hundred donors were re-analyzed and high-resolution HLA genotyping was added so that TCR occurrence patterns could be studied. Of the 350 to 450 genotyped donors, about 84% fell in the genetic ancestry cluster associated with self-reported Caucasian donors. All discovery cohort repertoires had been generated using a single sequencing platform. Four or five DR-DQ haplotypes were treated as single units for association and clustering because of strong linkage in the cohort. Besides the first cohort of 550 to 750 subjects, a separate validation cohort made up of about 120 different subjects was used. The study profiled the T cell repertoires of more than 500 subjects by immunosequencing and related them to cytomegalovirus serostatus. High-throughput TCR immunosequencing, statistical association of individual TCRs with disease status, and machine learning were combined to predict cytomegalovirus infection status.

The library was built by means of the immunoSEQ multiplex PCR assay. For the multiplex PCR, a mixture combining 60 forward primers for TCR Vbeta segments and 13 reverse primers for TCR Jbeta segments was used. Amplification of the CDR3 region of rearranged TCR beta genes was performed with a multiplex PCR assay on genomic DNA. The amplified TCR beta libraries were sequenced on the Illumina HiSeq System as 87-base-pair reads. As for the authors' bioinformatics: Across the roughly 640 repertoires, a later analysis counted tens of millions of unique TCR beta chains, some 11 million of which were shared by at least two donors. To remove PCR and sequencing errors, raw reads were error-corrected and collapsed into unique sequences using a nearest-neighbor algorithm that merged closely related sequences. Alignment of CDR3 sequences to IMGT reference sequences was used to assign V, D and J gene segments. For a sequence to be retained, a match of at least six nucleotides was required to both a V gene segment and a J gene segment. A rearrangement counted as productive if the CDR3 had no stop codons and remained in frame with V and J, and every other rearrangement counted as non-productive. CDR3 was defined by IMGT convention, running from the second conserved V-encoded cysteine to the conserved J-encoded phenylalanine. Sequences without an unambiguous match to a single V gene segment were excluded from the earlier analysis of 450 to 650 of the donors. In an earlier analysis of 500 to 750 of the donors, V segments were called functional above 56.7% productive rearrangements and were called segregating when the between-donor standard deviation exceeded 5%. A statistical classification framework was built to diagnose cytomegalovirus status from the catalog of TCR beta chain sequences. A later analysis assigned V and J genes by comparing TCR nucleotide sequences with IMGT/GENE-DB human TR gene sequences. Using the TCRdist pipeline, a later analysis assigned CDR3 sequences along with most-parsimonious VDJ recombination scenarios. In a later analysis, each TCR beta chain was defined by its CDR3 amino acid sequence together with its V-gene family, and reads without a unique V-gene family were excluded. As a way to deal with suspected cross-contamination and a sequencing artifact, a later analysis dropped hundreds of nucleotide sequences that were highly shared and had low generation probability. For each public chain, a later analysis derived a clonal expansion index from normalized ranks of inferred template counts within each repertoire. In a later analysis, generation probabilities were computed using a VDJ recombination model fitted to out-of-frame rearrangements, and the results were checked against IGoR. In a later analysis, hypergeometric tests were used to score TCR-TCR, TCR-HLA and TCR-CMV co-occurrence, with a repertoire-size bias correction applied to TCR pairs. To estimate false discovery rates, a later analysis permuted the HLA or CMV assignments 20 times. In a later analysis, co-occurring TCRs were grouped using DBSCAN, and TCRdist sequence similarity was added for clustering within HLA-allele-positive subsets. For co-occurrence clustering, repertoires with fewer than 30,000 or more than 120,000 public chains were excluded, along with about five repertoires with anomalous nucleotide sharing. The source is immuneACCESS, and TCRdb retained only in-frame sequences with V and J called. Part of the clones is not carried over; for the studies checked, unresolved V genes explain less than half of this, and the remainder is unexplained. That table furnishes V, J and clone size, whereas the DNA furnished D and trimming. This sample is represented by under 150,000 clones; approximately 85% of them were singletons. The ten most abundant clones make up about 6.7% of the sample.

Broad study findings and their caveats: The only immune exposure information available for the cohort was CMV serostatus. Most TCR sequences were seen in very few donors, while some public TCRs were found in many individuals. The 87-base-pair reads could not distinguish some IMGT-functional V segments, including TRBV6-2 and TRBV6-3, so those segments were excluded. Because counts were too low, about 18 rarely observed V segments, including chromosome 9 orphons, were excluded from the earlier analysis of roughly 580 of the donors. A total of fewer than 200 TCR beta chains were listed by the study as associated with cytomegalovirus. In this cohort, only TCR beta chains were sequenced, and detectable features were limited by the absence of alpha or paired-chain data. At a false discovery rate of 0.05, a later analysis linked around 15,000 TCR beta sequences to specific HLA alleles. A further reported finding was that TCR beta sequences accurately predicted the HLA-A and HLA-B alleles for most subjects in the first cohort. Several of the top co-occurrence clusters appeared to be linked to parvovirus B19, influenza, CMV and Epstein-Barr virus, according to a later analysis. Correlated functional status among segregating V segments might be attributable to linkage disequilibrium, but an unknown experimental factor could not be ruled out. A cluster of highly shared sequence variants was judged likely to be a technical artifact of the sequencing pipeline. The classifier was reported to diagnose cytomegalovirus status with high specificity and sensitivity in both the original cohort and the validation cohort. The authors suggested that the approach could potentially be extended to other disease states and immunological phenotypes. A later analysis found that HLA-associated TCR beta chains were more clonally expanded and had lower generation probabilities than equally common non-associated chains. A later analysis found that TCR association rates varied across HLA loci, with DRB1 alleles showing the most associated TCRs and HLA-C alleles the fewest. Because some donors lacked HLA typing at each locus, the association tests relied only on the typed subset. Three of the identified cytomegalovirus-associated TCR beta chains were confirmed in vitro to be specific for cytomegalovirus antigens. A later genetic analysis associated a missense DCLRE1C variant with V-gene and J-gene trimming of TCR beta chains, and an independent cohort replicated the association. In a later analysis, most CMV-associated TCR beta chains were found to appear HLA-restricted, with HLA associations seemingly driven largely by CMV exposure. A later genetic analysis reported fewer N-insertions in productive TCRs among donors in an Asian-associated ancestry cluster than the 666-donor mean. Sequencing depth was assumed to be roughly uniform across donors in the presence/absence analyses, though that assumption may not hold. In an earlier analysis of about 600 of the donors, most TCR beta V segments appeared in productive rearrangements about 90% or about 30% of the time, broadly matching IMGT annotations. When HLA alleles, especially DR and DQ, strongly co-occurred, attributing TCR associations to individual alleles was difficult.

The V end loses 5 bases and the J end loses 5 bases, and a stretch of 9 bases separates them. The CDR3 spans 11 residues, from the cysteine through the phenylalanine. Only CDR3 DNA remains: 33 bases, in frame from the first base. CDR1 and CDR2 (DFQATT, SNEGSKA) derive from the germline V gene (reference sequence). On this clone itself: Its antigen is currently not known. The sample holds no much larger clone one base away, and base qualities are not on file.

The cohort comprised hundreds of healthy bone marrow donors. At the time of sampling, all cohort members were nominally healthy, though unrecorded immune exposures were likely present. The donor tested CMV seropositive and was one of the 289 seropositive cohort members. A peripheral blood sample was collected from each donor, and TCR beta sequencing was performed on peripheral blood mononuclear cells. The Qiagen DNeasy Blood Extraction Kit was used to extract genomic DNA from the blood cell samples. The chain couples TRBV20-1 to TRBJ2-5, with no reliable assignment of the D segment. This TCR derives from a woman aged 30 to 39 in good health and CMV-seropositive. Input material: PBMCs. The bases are TGCAGTGCTCTCGGTTTGGAGACCCAGTACTTC. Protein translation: CSALGLETQYF.